These 29 T cell receptor beta chains originate from one sample sequenced in a study of cytomegalovirus exposure and HLA in healthy donors. PCR used 60 Vbeta primers and 13 Jbeta primers. Data came from immunoSEQ multiplex PCR; TCRdb stores just in-frame clones and leaves some out. The sample lists roughly 120,000 clones, about 72% occurring once. Input material: PBMCs. The receptors shown here come from a man between 50 and 59 years old in good health and CMV-seropositive.

Only a few counts were recorded for this clone. The chain has TRBV2 and TRBJ2-3; 8 positions match TRBD2. Trimming removed 7 bases from V and 6 bases from J; junction bases left unmatched: 9. This CDR3 has 14 amino acids. CDR1 is SNHLY and CDR2 is FYNNEI in the germline V gene. The CDR3 nucleotides read TGTGCCAGCAAAAGGACTAGCATAAGGGATACGCAGTATTTT. This codes for CASKRTSIRDTQYF. Complete variable domain (other parts from reference TRBV2 and TRBJ2-3): EPEVTQTPSHQVTQMGQEVILRCVPISNHLYFYWYRQILGQKVEFLVSFYNNEISEKSEIFDDQFSVERPDGSNFTLKIRSTKLEDSAMYFCASKRTSIRDTQYFGPGTRLTVL.

This chain connects TRBV7-6 to TRBJ2-3; tentatively, D is TRBD2 (7 bases). CDR3 length: 16 residues. From germline, CDR1 is SGHVS and CDR2 FNYEAQ. Between the trimmed V and J ends, which lost 1 base and 2 bases, there was a span of 13 bases. Here the CDR3 DNA reads TGTGCCAGCAGCTTAGAGCTAGGGGGGGCCACAGATACGCAGTATTTT. This gives the protein CASSLELGGATDTQYF.

This chain connects TRBV28 to TRBJ1-5; D not resolved. Germline V gene lookup returns CDR1 MDHEN and CDR2 SYDVKM. This CDR3 contains 19 residues. The V end lost 5 bases, the J end lost 7 bases, and 30 bases lay between the germline ends. The CDR3 spells CASSHPSGSRAPLAQPQHF. For the CDR3, the DNA is TGTGCCAGCAGTCATCCGAGCGGTTCACGGGCCCCCTTGGCCCAGCCCCAGCATTTT.

The chain has TRBV28 and TRBJ1-5; a possible D gene is TRBD1 (6 bases). The germline V gene has CDR1 MDHEN and CDR2 SYDVKM. There are 13 residues in the CDR3. Trimming pared 4 bases from V and 7 bases from J, leaving 11 bases between. CDR3 loop: CASSSRTAQPQHF. As DNA, the CDR3 is TGTGCCAGCAGTTCCCGGACAGCCCAGCCCCAGCATTTT.

The J gene is TRBJ2-7, the V gene TRBV7-2; 10 bases line up with TRBD2. Trimming removed 4 bases from V and 4 bases from J; junction bases left unmatched: 4. The CDR3 is made up of 14 amino acids. CDR1 SGHTA and CDR2 FQGNSA come from the germline V gene. In DNA, the CDR3 is TGTGCCAGCAGCTGGACTAGCGGAGCGTACGAGCAGTACTTC. This encodes CASSWTSGAYEQYF.

The chain links TRBV10-1 to TRBJ2-7; D possibly corresponds to TRBD1 (5 bases). Deletions cut 0 bases from V and 6 bases from J, with 15 bases between. Per germline, CDR1 WNHNN and CDR2 SYGVQD (reference sequence). This CDR3 has 15 residues. The chain's CDR3 is CASSESRGHLTEQYF. CDR3 coding DNA: TGCGCCAGCAGTGAGTCGCGTGGACATTTAACCGAGCAGTACTTC.

This clone was counted between two and nine times. The V call is TRBV6-6, the J call TRBJ2-3, with TRBD2 as a possible D gene (6 bases). V lost 6 bases to trimming and J lost 4 bases, with 17 bases between them. Germline V CDR1 and CDR2: MNHNY, SVGAGI (reference sequence). The CDR3 is 15 amino acids. CDR3 protein: CASRGERVWADTQYF. In DNA form, the CDR3 reads TGTGCCAGCAGGGGCGAGCGGGTATGGGCAGATACGCAGTATTTT.

The chain carries TRBV6-1 and TRBJ2-3; maybe TRBD2 (5 bases). The V end lost 3 bases, the J end lost 4 bases, and 14 bases lay between the germline ends. CDR1 is MNHNS, CDR2 SASEGT, per germline. The CDR3 covers 15 residues. The CDR3 DNA sequence: TGTGCCAGCAGTGAGGGGTCTAGCCGGGCAGATACGCAGTATTTT. Translating it yields CASSEGSSRADTQYF.

This chain uses TRBV25-1 with TRBJ1-1; TRBD1 is a possible D gene (6 bases). The V and J ends lost 4 bases and 7 bases respectively, with 10 bases between them. The CDR3 totals 12 residues. CDR1 and CDR2 from the germline V gene are MGHDK and SYGVNS. The CDR3 protein is CASSAQTGEAFF. The CDR3 nucleotides read TGTGCCAGCAGTGCGCAGACAGGTGAAGCTTTCTTT.

This clone has more than one count but fewer than ten. This chain joins TRBV2 and TRBJ1-1; 12 bases line up with TRBD1. This CDR3 is built from 14 residues. Germline trimming cut 6 bases from V and 2 bases from J; bases unmatched to any gene: 1. The germline V gene encodes CDR1 SNHLY and CDR2 FYNNEI. The CDR3 protein is CASRGTGGNTEAFF. CDR3 bases: TGTGCCAGCAGAGGGACAGGGGGCAACACTGAAGCTTTCTTT.

This clone was detected only once. The chain employs TRBV18 and TRBJ1-1, with TRBD1 as a possible D gene (6 bases). V lost 3 bases and J lost 0, with 11 bases in between. The germline V gene encodes CDR1 KGHSH and CDR2 LQKENI. The length of the CDR3 is 15 residues. The CDR3 reads CASSPLQGMNTEAFF. The CDR3 DNA sequence: TGTGCCAGCTCACCTCTACAGGGAATGAACACTGAAGCTTTCTTT.

This clone has only a few counts. The CDR3 DNA reads as TGTGCCAGTAGTCCCAGACAGGGGAGGTACGAGCAGTACTTC. Protein sequence: CASSPRQGRYEQYF. The chain joins TRBV19 to TRBJ2-7; TRBD1 agrees at 8 bases. CDR3 length: 14 amino acids. V was clipped by 5 bases and J by 4 bases; unmatched bases: 7. The germline gives CDR1 LNHDA, CDR2 SQIVND (reference sequence).

The CDR3 is CSVEGGASTDTQYF. Written as DNA, the CDR3 is TGCAGCGTTGAAGGGGGAGCGAGCACAGATACGCAGTATTTT. V usage is TRBV29-1 and J usage is TRBJ2-3, with a weak D call TRBD2 (5 bases). The CDR3 is 14 residues long. The V gene lost 1 base and the J gene lost 0 bases, with 8 bases spanning the gap. Per the germline V gene, CDR1 is SQVTM and CDR2 is ANQGSEA.

The chain links TRBV15 to TRBJ2-1; 9 bases align to TRBD1. The ends lost 9 bases at V and 3 bases at J; junction bases unmatched: 3. CDR3 length equals 13 residues. CDR1 and CDR2 (germline): LNHNV, YYDKDF (reference sequence). The CDR3 sequence is CATTGGSYNEQFF. The DNA for the CDR3 is TGTGCCACTACAGGGGGCAGCTACAATGAGCAGTTCTTC.

This chain uses TRBV27 with TRBJ1-4; 11 bases align to TRBD1. In germline, CDR1 is MNHEY, CDR2 SMNVEV (reference sequence). V lost 0 bases and J lost 10; bases outside the gene matches: 10. This CDR3 is built from 17 residues. This CDR3 is CASSLSTGTGGSRKLFF. The CDR3 nucleotides read TGTGCCAGCAGTTTATCAACCGGGACAGGGGGTTCTCGAAAACTGTTTTTT. The whole variable domain, remainder taken from reference TRBV27 and TRBJ1-4, is EAQVTQNPRYLITVTGKKLTVTCSQNMNHEYMSWYRQDPGLGLRQIYYSMNVEVTDKGDVPEGYKVSRKEKRNFPLILESPSPNQTSLYFCASSLSTGTGGSRKLFFGSGTQLSVL.

The chain is built from TRBV10-2 and TRBJ1-1; unclear D gene. Germline V gives CDR1 WSHSY, CDR2 SAAADI. This CDR3 comprises 15 residues. Trimming took off 3 bases at V and 1 base at J, with 12 bases between the two ends. The CDR3 coding sequence is TGCGCCAGCAGTGAATTCGCCTCCGGGAACACTGAAGCTTTCTTT. Translating it yields CASSEFASGNTEAFF.

The chain is built from TRBV9 and TRBJ2-5; the match to TRBD1 covers 9 bases. The trim removed 0 bases at V and 5 bases at J, leaving 5 bases unmatched. The CDR3 is 15 amino acids. Per germline, CDR1 SGDLS and CDR2 YYNGEE. CDR3 nucleotide sequence: TGTGCCAGCAGCGTAGACAGGGGGCGGCTGGAGACCCAGTACTTC. It is translated as CASSVDRGRLETQYF. Full variable domain (rest looked up from reference TRBV9 and TRBJ2-5): DSGVTQTPKHLITATGQRVTLRCSPRSGDLSVYWYQQSLDQGLQFLIQYYNGEERAKGNILERFSAQQFPDLHSELNLSSLELGDSALYFCASSVDRGRLETQYFGPGTRLLVL.

This chain uses TRBV15 with TRBJ2-5, with 10 bases lining up with TRBD1. Near its end, the DNA agrees better with TRBJ2-7, so the J call may be wrong. Germline V lookup: CDR1 LNHNV, CDR2 YYDKDF (reference sequence). CDR3 length equals 14 residues. In nucleotides, the CDR3 is TGTGCCACCGGGACCCGGACAGGGGGCTACGAGCAGTACTTC. It codes for CATGTRTGGYEQYF.

A remark on this clone: Relative to the germline gene, one junction end is altered; a read error may explain this. The chain recombines TRBV7-7 with TRBJ2-3; D may be TRBD1 or TRBD2 (5 bases each). This CDR3 region has 15 residues. CDR1 and CDR2 from the germline V gene are SSHAT and FNYEAQ (reference sequence). CDR3 sequence: CASSLGTGSTDTQYF. CDR3 DNA: TGTGCTAGCAGCTTAGGGACGGGAAGCACAGATACGCAGTATTTT. The variable domain in full, with the rest retrieved from reference TRBV7-7 and TRBJ2-3, is GAGVSQSPRYKVTKRGQDVTLRCDPISSHATLYWYQQALGQGPEFLTYFNYEAQPDKSGLPSDRFSAERPEGSISTLTIQRTEQRDSAMYRCASSLGTGSTDTQYFGPGTRLTVL.

V gene TRBV29-1 combines with J gene TRBJ2-5, with D possibly being TRBD2 (6 bases). V was shortened by 7 bases and J by 5 bases, with 20 bases between the two germline ends. The CDR3 is 14 residues long. Per germline, CDR1 SQVTM and CDR2 ANQGSEA. The CDR3 sequence: CSAGASAGTETQYF. In DNA form, the CDR3 reads TGCAGCGCTGGGGCTTCCGCGGGGACGGAGACCCAGTACTTC.

This clone was observed once. The chain recombines TRBV27 with TRBJ1-5; 8 positions agree with TRBD1. The junction had 6 bases not matched to a gene; V was cut back by 2 bases and J by 6 bases. The CDR3 totals 15 residues. Germline V lookup: CDR1 MNHEY, CDR2 SMNVEV (reference sequence). DNA of the CDR3: TGTGCCAGCAGTTTAGACACAGGGGGGGGTCAGCCCCAGCATTTT. Translation gives CASSLDTGGGQPQHF.

V usage is TRBV28 and J usage is TRBJ2-5; 8 bases match TRBD1. Germline V gene data show CDR1 as MDHEN and CDR2 as SYDVKM. The V gene end was trimmed by 5 bases and the J gene end by 3 bases; junction bases not matched to a gene: 14. The CDR3 runs to 17 residues. The CDR3 sequence: CASSLPSAGGLEETQYF. The DNA of the CDR3 is TGTGCCAGCAGTCTCCCCTCGGCAGGGGGCTTGGAAGAGACCCAGTACTTC.

This chain connects TRBV11-3 to TRBJ2-7; 9 bases align to TRBD2. V was clipped by 5 bases and J by 7 bases; unmatched bases: 15. Germline lookup yields CDR1 SGHNT and CDR2 YENEEA. The CDR3 contains 16 residues. The CDR3 is CASSPASGGPRGEQYF. Here the CDR3 DNA reads TGTGCCAGCAGCCCAGCGAGCGGGGGGCCCAGGGGGGAGCAGTACTTC.

The chain employs TRBV6-6 and TRBJ1-2; TRBD1 aligns across 9 bases. The CDR3 has 13 amino acids. V shed 6 bases and J 5 bases; nucleotides not matched to a gene: 4. CDR1 is MNHNY, CDR2 SVGAGI, per germline (reference sequence). The CDR3 loop is CASRSGTGYGYTF. CDR3 DNA sequence: TGTGCCAGCAGATCTGGGACAGGGTATGGCTACACCTTC.

This clone was observed a handful of times. The chain is built from TRBV29-1 and TRBJ2-1; the D is unclear. The CDR3 runs 12 residues. CDR1 and CDR2 from the germline V gene are SQVTM and ANQGSEA. V was cut by 7 bases and J by 4 bases, with 11 bases left in between. In nucleotides, the CDR3 is TGCAGCGCCGTTACTATTTACAATGAGCAGTTCTTC. This sequence encodes CSAVTIYNEQFF.

CDR3 DNA sequence: TGTGCCAGCAGCTTTTACGGCAGGGGGGGCACAGATACGCAGTATTTT. This gives the protein CASSFYGRGGTDTQYF. V and J are TRBV11-2 and TRBJ2-3; D is perhaps TRBD1 (7 bases). The V gene's germline CDR1 is SGHAT and CDR2 FQNNGV. The CDR3 sequence is 16 residues long. V was clipped by 3 bases and J by 1 base, with 14 bases between them.

The chain recombines TRBV28 with TRBJ2-7, with D possibly being TRBD2 (6 bases). Between the trimmed V and J ends, which lost 6 bases and 3 bases, there was a span of 24 bases. CDR3 length: 17 residues. The germline gives CDR1 MDHEN, CDR2 SYDVKM. The CDR3 here is CASSRDTTGTPGYEQYF. CDR3 nucleotide sequence: TGTGCCAGCAGCCGTGATACAACCGGGACTCCTGGCTACGAGCAGTACTTC.

This clone was seen more than once but under ten times. The chain is built from TRBV6-4 and TRBJ2-3; 7 nucleotides line up with TRBD2. The junction had 7 bases not matched to a gene; V was cut back by 3 bases and J by 1 base. The germline V gene encodes CDR1 MRHNA and CDR2 SNTAGT. CDR3 length: 16 amino acids. The DNA for the CDR3 is TGTGCCAGCAGTGAGGTAGCGGCGGGAGGCACAGATACGCAGTATTTT. Translation: CASSEVAAGGTDTQYF.

This clone showed up just once. Other DNA sequences within the sample encode an identical CDR3. The CDR3 DNA reads TGTGCCAGCAGCGACACACTAGGACTCTACGAGCAGTACTTC. This codes for CASSDTLGLYEQYF. The genes are TRBV2 and TRBJ2-7; a possible D gene is TRBD2 (5 bases). The CDR3 is 14 amino acids. V lost 6 bases, J lost 3 bases, and 15 bases lay in between. Germline V gene data show CDR1 as SNHLY and CDR2 as FYNNEI.